The sequence of this T cell receptor beta chain was determined in a study of blood T cell repertoires in COVID-19. Across the whole study: Samples representing acute and convalescent COVID-19 were sourced from the United States, Italy and Spain.

The CDR3 has 15 amino acids. V trimming: 7 bases; J trimming: 6 bases; junction bases outside the gene matches: 7. Germline CDR1 and CDR2: LGHDT and YNNKEL (reference sequence). The count of this clone is one. Sequenced by immunoSEQ multiplex PCR; TCRdb stores in-frame clones only, minus some. This table has roughly 300,000 clones, 65% to 90% appearing once. V gene TRBV3-1 (or the pseudogene TRBV3-2) combines with J gene TRBJ2-3; 13 bases fit TRBD2. Sequencing was done on a sample of PBMCs or T cells enriched from blood (not recorded which). This receptor was taken from a woman between 40 and 55 years old with acute COVID-19. This chain's CDR3 is CASTGTSGAADTQYF. The CDR3 region has the DNA TGTGCCAGCACCGGGACTAGCGGGGCGGCCGATACGCAGTATTTT.